The 29 T cell receptor beta chains in this list originate from one sample, sequenced in a study of CD4 T cell repertoires in COVID-19. Data came from immunoSEQ multiplex PCR; TCRdb stores just in-frame clones and leaves some out. The sample has 70,000 to 95,000 clones, about four fifths seen once. This sample comprised CD4+ T cells from peripheral blood, obtained after recovery from COVID-19. These receptor sequences come from a human donor who had COVID-19.

In this sample, this clone turned up once. The chain employs TRBV3-1 (or the pseudogene TRBV3-2) and TRBJ1-2; D perhaps matches TRBD1 (5 bases). Germline V lookup: CDR1 LGHDT, CDR2 YNNKEL (reference sequence). V lost 0 bases, J lost 8 bases, and 10 bases lay in between. The CDR3 consists of 13 residues. The CDR3 loop reads CASSQDRRGGYTF. CDR3 coding DNA: TGTGCCAGCAGCCAAGATCGAAGGGGCGGCTACACCTTC.

The chain combines TRBV9 with TRBJ1-3; the match to TRBD1 covers 7 bases. Trimming cost V 4 bases and J 3 bases; bases outside gene matches: 10. The germline V gene encodes CDR1 SGDLS and CDR2 YYNGEE. CDR3 length: 16 residues. For the CDR3, the DNA is TGTGCCAGCAGCCCCAGACAGGGTTCAAGTGGAAACACCATATATTTT. Its protein product is CASSPRQGSSGNTIYF.

V and J are TRBV10-2 and TRBJ2-3; a weak D match, TRBD1 (6 bases). V was pared by 0 bases and J by 4 bases, with 11 bases between. Germline loops: CDR1 WSHSY, CDR2 SAAADI. There are 15 residues in the CDR3. CDR3 nucleotide sequence: TGCGCCAGCAGTGAGTCAGGGGGTGGCGCAGATACGCAGTATTTT. Amino acid sequence: CASSESGGGADTQYF.

The J gene is TRBJ2-7, the V gene TRBV4-2; D might be TRBD1 or TRBD2, each matching 5 bases. V gave up 1 base and J gave up 2 bases, with 15 bases separating them. The CDR3 totals 16 residues. CDR1 LGHNA and CDR2 YNFKEQ come from the germline V gene. CDR3 sequence (DNA): TGTGCCAGCAGCCAAGCAGCCCTTGGGGGACCCTACGAGCAGTACTTC. It encodes CASSQAALGGPYEQYF.

The rearrangement links TRBV5-1 to TRBJ2-5; 11 bases agree with TRBD2. The CDR3 loop spans 14 amino acids. Germline-derived CDR1 and CDR2 are SGHRS and YFSETQ. The junction had 1 base not matched to a gene; V was cut back by 3 bases and J by 3 bases. CDR3 coding DNA: TGCGCCAGCAGCTCGACTAGCGGGGAAGAGACCCAGTACTTC. Translation: CASSSTSGEETQYF.

V is TRBV5-1 and J is TRBJ2-2, with TRBD2 matching over 12 bases. CDR3 length: 16 amino acids. Germline assignment: CDR1 SGHRS and CDR2 YFSETQ. The junction had 8 bases not matched to a gene; V was cut back by 6 bases and J by 5 bases. Here the CDR3 reads CASTTLTSGGTGELFF. CDR3 in DNA: TGCGCCAGCACCACCTTAACTAGCGGGGGGACCGGGGAGCTGTTTTTT.

On this clone itself: Other DNA variants within this sample encode the same CDR3. The chain combines TRBV6-5 with TRBJ1-4, with a tentative D call TRBD1 (5 bases). Germline CDR1 reads MNHEY; CDR2 reads SVGAGI. Trimming shortened V by 5 bases and J by 4 bases, and 11 bases separated the two germline ends. The CDR3 is made up of 14 amino acids. Here the CDR3 DNA reads TGTGCCAGCAGTCGGACACGGGATAATGAAAAACTGTTTTTT. It yields the protein CASSRTRDNEKLFF.

The chain recombines TRBV27 with TRBJ1-1, with D unresolved. Germline loops: CDR1 MNHEY, CDR2 SMNVEV (reference sequence). V lost 4 bases to trimming and J lost 2 bases, with 8 bases between them. The CDR3 consists of 13 residues. In DNA, the CDR3 is TGTGCCAGCAGTTCGACACCTAACACTGAAGCTTTCTTT. This gives the protein CASSSTPNTEAFF.

V is TRBV7-6 and J is TRBJ2-7, with TRBD1 identical over 9 bases. This CDR3 is 16 amino acids long. Looked up from germline, CDR1 is SGHVS and CDR2 is FNYEAQ. V shed 1 base, J shed 6 bases, and the junction held 10 bases outside the gene matches. The CDR3: CASSLGIPGQGGEQYF. The CDR3 bases are TGTGCCAGCAGCTTAGGGATCCCGGGACAGGGAGGCGAGCAGTACTTC. Full variable domain (rest looked up from reference TRBV7-6 and TRBJ2-7): GAGVSQSPRYKVTKRGQDVALRCDPISGHVSLYWYRQALGQGPEFLTYFNYEAQQDKSGLPNDRFSAERPEGSISTLTIQRTEQRDSAMYRCASSLGIPGQGGEQYFGPGTRLTVT.

The rearrangement joins TRBV6-5 to TRBJ1-5; D possibly corresponds to TRBD1 (6 bases). CDR1 and CDR2 (germline): MNHEY, SVGAGI. V lost 0 bases, J lost 3 bases, and 9 bases lay in between. The CDR3 sequence is 15 residues long. Written as DNA, the CDR3 is TGTGCCAGCAGTTACTCGACAGGCTCCAATCAGCCCCAGCATTTT. This translates into CASSYSTGSNQPQHF.

The chain couples TRBV19 to TRBJ1-5; D is undetermined. Trimming cost V 7 bases and J 0 bases, with 13 bases left between them. This CDR3 is 15 amino acids long. Germline lookup yields CDR1 LNHDA and CDR2 SQIVND (reference sequence). This chain's CDR3 is CASTPPHSSNQPQHF. The CDR3 DNA follows: TGTGCCAGTACCCCCCCCCACTCTAGCAATCAGCCCCAGCATTTT.

There are a few counts of this clone. This chain joins TRBV4-1 and TRBJ1-4; D possibly corresponds to TRBD1 (5 bases). CDR3 size: 16 residues. Per the germline V gene, CDR1 is MGHRA and CDR2 is YSYEKL. Trimming removed 6 bases from V and 8 bases from J, with 22 bases in between. CDR3 coding DNA: TGCGCCAGCAGACCCCAAGAGGGGCCCGGGCAGGAAAAACTGTTTTTT. Its translation is CASRPQEGPGQEKLFF.

DNA for the CDR3: TGTGCCATCAGTAGTGGAGGGACAGAAGCTTTCTTT. As protein: CAISSGGTEAFF. This sequence joins TRBV10-3 and TRBJ1-1, with D possibly TRBD1 on 6 matching bases. The germline V and J ends were trimmed by 5 bases and 8 bases, with 12 bases remaining between them. Per the germline V gene, CDR1 is ENHRY and CDR2 is SYGVKD. The CDR3 has 12 residues.

In DNA, the CDR3 is TGTGCCAGTAGTATAGGCGGTCTGGTCCAAGAGACCCAGTACTTC. This gives the protein CASSIGGLVQETQYF. The chain joins TRBV19 to TRBJ2-5; no clear D gene. Germline assignment: CDR1 LNHDA and CDR2 SQIVND (reference sequence). The CDR3 runs to 15 residues. Trimming took 1 base from V and 1 from J, leaving 10 bases between them.

The chain is built from TRBV28 and TRBJ2-7, with 13 positions matching TRBD2. CDR1 and CDR2 from the germline V gene are MDHEN and SYDVKM. The V gene end was trimmed by 5 bases and the J gene end by 1 base; junction bases not matched to a gene: 2. The CDR3 covers 15 residues. CDR3 sequence: CASSPTSGRSYEQYF. For the CDR3, the DNA is TGTGCCAGCAGTCCGACTAGCGGGAGGTCCTACGAGCAGTACTTC.

This chain connects TRBV19 to TRBJ1-1; perhaps TRBD1 as D (5 bases). This CDR3 region has 14 residues. The germline CDR1 and CDR2 sequences are LNHDA and SQIVND (reference sequence). Trimming took off 3 bases at V and 3 bases at J, with 11 bases between the two ends. CDR3 loop: CASSIPREDTEAFF. CDR3 in DNA: TGTGCCAGTAGTATCCCCAGGGAGGACACTGAAGCTTTCTTT.

V usage is TRBV28 and J usage is TRBJ2-1; 7 bases match TRBD2. The CDR3 totals 12 residues. Germline V gene lookup returns CDR1 MDHEN and CDR2 SYDVKM. After removal of 3 bases from V and 10 bases from J, the junction contained 3 bases not matched to a gene. The CDR3 region has the DNA TGTGCCAGCAGTTTTGGGGGAGGGGAGCAGTTCTTC. Encoded protein: CASSFGGGEQFF.

V usage is TRBV5-5 and J usage is TRBJ2-5, with 11 bases fitting TRBD2. The junction had 15 bases not matched to a gene; V was cut back by 4 bases and J by 1 base. This CDR3 has 19 residues. Germline V gene data show CDR1 as SGHKS and CDR2 as YYEKEE (reference sequence). CDR3 loop: CASSAKRGRLAGGQETQYF. The CDR3 DNA sequence: TGTGCCAGCAGCGCGAAGAGGGGGCGGCTAGCGGGAGGCCAAGAGACCCAGTACTTC.

This clone has only a few counts. This chain links TRBV7-3 with TRBJ1-4; D is uncertain. Germline V gene data show CDR1 as SGHTA and CDR2 as FQGTGA. The V end was cut by 8 bases, the J end by 5 bases, with 15 bases between. This CDR3 is 14 amino acids long. The CDR3 coding sequence is TGTGCCAGCTCCCCCTTGGGCCTGAATGAAAAACTGTTTTTT. Residues: CASSPLGLNEKLFF.

The V gene is TRBV5-1, the J gene TRBJ1-5; D is perhaps TRBD1 (6 bases). Germline values: CDR1 SGHRS, CDR2 YFSETQ. The CDR3 is made up of 15 amino acids. Trimming pared 0 bases from V and 1 base from J, leaving 8 bases between. CDR3 in amino acids: CASSLEGQSNQPQHF. Written as DNA, the CDR3 is TGCGCCAGCAGCTTGGAAGGACAGAGCAATCAGCCCCAGCATTTT.

This clone was counted a single time. The chain couples TRBV6-5 to TRBJ2-1; 9 nucleotides line up with TRBD2. Germline CDR1 is MNHEY and CDR2 is SVGAGI. The V and J ends lost 6 bases and 3 bases, in that order; junction bases with no gene match: 3. The CDR3 is 14 residues long. CDR3 DNA sequence: TGTGCCAGCAGAGAGCGGGGGGTCTACAATGAGCAGTTCTTC. Protein product: CASRERGVYNEQFF.

The rearrangement uses TRBV6-1 and TRBJ2-7; 10 bases map to TRBD2. With V trimmed by 0 bases and J by 7 bases, 12 bases remained unmatched. The germline gives CDR1 MNHNS, CDR2 SASEGT. The CDR3 totals 17 residues. Written as DNA, the CDR3 is TGTGCCAGCAGTGAAGCTCTTACTAGCGGGGATACCTTGGAGCAGTACTTC. This sequence encodes CASSEALTSGDTLEQYF.

This clone has only a few counts. V is TRBV5-4 and J is TRBJ2-7; weak D call: TRBD2 (6 bases). This CDR3 is 13 amino acids long. Trimming took off 4 bases at V and 2 bases at J, with 10 bases between the two ends. The germline V gene encodes CDR1 SGHNT and CDR2 YYREEE (reference sequence). CDR3 loop: CASSLRGTYEQYF. The CDR3 region has the DNA TGTGCCAGCAGCCTGCGGGGTACCTACGAGCAGTACTTC.

This clone has a count of ten or more. This chain links TRBV12-3 or TRBV12-4 with TRBJ2-7; D is ambiguous. The CDR3 extends over 12 amino acids. V lost 6 bases, J lost 3 bases, and 9 bases lay in between. The CDR3, as DNA: TGTGCCAGCAGCCGGGCTCGCTACGAGCAGTACTTC. This sequence encodes CASSRARYEQYF.

This clone was counted a single time. This sequence joins TRBV12-2 and TRBJ2-1; the table's D call, TRBD2, has no DNA check behind it. TRBV12-2 is reported as a pseudogene. This CDR3 has 16 amino acids. CDR3 residues: CASRLLAGARLNEQFF. In DNA, the CDR3 is TGTGCAAGTCGCTTACTAGCGGGAGCCAGGCTCAATGAGCAGTTCTTC.

CDR3 nucleotide sequence: TGTGCCAGCAGCCAAGAACCCAAGAGCTCCTACAATGAGCAGTTCTTC. It codes for CASSQEPKSSYNEQFF. The chain joins TRBV14 to TRBJ2-1, with D hard to call. Germline values: CDR1 SGHDN, CDR2 FVKESK. The CDR3 runs to 16 residues. V was clipped by 0 bases and J by 0 bases, with 9 bases between them.

V gene TRBV5-5 combines with J gene TRBJ2-3; D is tentatively TRBD1 or TRBD2 (6 bases each). The CDR3 length is 15 residues. Germline loops: CDR1 SGHKS, CDR2 YYEKEE (reference sequence). Trimming stripped 2 bases from V and 1 base from J, with 11 bases between. The CDR3 DNA follows: TGTGCCAGCAGCTTTAGGGGGGCGCGCACAGATACGCAGTATTTT. Residues: CASSFRGARTDTQYF.

Turning to this clone: The same CDR3 arises from other DNA sequences in this sample as well. The chain is built from TRBV2 and TRBJ2-3; D call uncertain. This CDR3 spans 11 amino acids. CDR1 SNHLY and CDR2 FYNNEI come from the germline V gene. Trimming took off 3 bases at V and 3 bases at J, with 1 base between the two ends. CDR3 sequence: CASSETDTQYF. For the CDR3, the DNA is TGTGCCAGCAGTGAGACAGATACGCAGTATTTT.

The rearrangement uses TRBV2 and TRBJ2-7, with 8 positions matching TRBD1. After removal of 6 bases from V and 4 bases from J, the junction contained 5 bases not matched to a gene. CDR1 is SNHLY and CDR2 is FYNNEI in the germline V gene. The CDR3 extends over 13 amino acids. The CDR3 DNA sequence: TGTGCCAGCAGCCCGGACAGGGAATACGAGCAGTACTTC. This codes for CASSPDREYEQYF. The variable domain in full, with the rest retrieved from reference TRBV2 and TRBJ2-7, is EPEVTQTPSHQVTQMGQEVILRCVPISNHLYFYWYRQILGQKVEFLVSFYNNEISEKSEIFDDQFSVERPDGSNFTLKIRSTKLEDSAMYFCASSPDREYEQYFGPGTRLTVT.